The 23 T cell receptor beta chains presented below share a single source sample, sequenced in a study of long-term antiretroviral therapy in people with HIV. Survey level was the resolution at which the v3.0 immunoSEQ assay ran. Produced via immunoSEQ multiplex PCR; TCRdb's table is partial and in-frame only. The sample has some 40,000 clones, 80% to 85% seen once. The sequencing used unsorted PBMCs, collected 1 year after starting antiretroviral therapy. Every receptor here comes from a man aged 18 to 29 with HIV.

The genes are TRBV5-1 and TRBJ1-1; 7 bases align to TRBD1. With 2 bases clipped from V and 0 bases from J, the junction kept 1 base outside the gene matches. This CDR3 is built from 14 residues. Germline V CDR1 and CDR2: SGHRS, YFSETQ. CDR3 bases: TGCGCCAGCAGCTTTACAGGGGTGAACACTGAAGCTTTCTTT. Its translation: CASSFTGVNTEAFF.

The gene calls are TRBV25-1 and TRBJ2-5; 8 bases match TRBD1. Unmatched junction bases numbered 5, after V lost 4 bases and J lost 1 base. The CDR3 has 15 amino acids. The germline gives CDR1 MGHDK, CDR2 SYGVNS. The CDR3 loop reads CASSGRQGPQETQYF. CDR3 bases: TGTGCCAGCAGTGGTAGACAGGGGCCCCAAGAGACCCAGTACTTC.

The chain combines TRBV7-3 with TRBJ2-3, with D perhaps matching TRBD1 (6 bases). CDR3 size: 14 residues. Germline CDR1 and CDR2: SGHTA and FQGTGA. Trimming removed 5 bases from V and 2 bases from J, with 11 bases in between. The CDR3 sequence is CASSPTGPTDTQYF. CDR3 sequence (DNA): TGTGCCAGCAGCCCGACAGGACCCACAGATACGCAGTATTTT.

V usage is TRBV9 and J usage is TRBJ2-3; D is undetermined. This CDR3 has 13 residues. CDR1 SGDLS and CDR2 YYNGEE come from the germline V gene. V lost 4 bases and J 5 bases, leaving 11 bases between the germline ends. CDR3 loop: CASSSRVLDTQYF. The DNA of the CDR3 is TGTGCCAGCAGCTCCCGCGTACTAGATACGCAGTATTTT.

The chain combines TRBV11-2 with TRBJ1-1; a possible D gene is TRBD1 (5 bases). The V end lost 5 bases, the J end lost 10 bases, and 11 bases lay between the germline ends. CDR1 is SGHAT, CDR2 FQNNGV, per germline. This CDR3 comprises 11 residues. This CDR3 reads CASSPGRGAFF. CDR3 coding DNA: TGTGCCAGCAGCCCGGGGAGGGGAGCTTTCTTT.

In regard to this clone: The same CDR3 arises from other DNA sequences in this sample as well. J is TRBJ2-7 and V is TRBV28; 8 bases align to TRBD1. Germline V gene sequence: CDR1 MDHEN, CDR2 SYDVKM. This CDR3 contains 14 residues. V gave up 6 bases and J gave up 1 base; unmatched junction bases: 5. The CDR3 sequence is CASSPGTGSYEQYF. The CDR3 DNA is TGTGCCAGCAGCCCCGGGACAGGTTCCTACGAGCAGTACTTC.

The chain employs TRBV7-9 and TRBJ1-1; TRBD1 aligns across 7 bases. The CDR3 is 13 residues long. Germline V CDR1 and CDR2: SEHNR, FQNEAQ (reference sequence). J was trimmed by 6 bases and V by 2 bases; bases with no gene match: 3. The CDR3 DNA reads TGTGCCAGCAGCTTACAGGGGGGCCCTGAAGCTTTCTTT. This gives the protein CASSLQGGPEAFF. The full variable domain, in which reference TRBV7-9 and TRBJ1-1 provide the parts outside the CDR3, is DTGVSQNPRHKITKRGQNVTFRCDPISEHNRLYWYRQTLGQGPEFLTYFQNEAQLEKSRLLSDRFSAERPKGSFSTLEIQRTEQGDSAMYLCASSLQGGPEAFFGQGTRLTVV.

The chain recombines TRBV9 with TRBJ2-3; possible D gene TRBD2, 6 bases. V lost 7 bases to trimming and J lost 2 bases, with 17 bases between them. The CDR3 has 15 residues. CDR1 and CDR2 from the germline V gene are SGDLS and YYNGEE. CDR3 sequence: CASATETSITDTQYF. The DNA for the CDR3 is TGTGCCAGCGCCACGGAAACTAGCATCACAGATACGCAGTATTTT.

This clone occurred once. The CDR3 loop is CASSFGNQPQHF. CDR3 DNA sequence: TGTGCCAGCAGTTTTGGCAATCAGCCCCAGCATTTT. The chain recombines TRBV27 with TRBJ1-5; unclear D gene. The CDR3 runs to 12 residues. The germline V gene encodes CDR1 MNHEY and CDR2 SMNVEV (reference sequence). V was shortened by 3 bases and J by 2 bases, with 2 bases between the two germline ends.

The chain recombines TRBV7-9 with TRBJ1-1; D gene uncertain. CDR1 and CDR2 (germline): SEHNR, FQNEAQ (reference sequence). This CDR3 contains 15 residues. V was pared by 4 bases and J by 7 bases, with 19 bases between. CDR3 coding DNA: TGTGCCAGCAGCTCCGGGTCCTCCCCTGATGGTGAAGCTTTCTTT. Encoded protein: CASSSGSSPDGEAFF.

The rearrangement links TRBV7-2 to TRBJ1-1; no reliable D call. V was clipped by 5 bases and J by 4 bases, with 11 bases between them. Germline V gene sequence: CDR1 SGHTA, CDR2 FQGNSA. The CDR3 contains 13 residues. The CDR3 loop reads CASSPYQATEAFF. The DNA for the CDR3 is TGTGCCAGCAGCCCTTACCAGGCCACTGAAGCTTTCTTT.

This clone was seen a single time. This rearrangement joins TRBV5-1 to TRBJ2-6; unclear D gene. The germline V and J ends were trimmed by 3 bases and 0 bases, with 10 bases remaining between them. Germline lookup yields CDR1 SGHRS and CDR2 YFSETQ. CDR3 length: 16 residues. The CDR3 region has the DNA TGCGCCAGCAGCTCCAGAGATACCTCTGGGGCCAACGTCCTGACTTTC. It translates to CASSSRDTSGANVLTF. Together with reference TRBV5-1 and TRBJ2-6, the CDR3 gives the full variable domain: KAGVTQTPRYLIKTRGQQVTLSCSPISGHRSVSWYQQTPGQGLQFLFEYFSETQRNKGNFPGRFSGRQFSNSRSEMNVSTLELGDSALYLCASSSRDTSGANVLTFGAGSRLTVL.

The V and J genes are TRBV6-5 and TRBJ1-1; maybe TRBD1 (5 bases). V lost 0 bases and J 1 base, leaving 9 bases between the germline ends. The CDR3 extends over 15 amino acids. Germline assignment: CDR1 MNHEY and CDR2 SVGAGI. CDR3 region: CASSYSVGGNTEAFF. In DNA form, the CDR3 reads TGTGCCAGCAGTTACTCGGTGGGGGGGAACACTGAAGCTTTCTTT.

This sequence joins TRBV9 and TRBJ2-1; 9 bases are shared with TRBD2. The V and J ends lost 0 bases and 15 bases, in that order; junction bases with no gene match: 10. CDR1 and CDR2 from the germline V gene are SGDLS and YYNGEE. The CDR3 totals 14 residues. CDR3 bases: TGTGCCAGCAGCGTAGCAAGCGGGGGGTCGACGCCGTTCTTC. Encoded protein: CASSVASGGSTPFF. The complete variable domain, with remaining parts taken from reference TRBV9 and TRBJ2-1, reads DSGVTQTPKHLITATGQRVTLRCSPRSGDLSVYWYQQSLDQGLQFLIQYYNGEERAKGNILERFSAQQFPDLHSELNLSSLELGDSALYFCASSVASGGSTPFFGPGTRLTVL.

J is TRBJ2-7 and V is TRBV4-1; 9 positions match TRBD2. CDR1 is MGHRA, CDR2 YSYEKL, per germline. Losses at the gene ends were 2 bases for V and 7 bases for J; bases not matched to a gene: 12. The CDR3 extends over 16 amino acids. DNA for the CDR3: TGCGCCAGCAGCCAACAAGGACTAGCGAGGCCTCTGGAGCAGTACTTC. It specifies CASSQQGLARPLEQYF.

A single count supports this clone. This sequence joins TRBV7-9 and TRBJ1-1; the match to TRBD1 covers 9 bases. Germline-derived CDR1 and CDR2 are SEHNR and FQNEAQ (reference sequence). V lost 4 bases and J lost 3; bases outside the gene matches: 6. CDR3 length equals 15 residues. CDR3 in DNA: TGTGCCAGCAGCTCCTGGACAGGGGAAGACACTGAAGCTTTCTTT. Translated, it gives CASSSWTGEDTEAFF. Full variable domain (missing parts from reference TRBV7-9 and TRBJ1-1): DTGVSQNPRHKITKRGQNVTFRCDPISEHNRLYWYRQTLGQGPEFLTYFQNEAQLEKSRLLSDRFSAERPKGSFSTLEIQRTEQGDSAMYLCASSSWTGEDTEAFFGQGTRLTVV.

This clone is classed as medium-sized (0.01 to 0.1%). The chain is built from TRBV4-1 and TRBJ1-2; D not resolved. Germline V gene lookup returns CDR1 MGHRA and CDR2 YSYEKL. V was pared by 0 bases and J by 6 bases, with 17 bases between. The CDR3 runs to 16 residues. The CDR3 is CASSQDEGRLTDGYTF. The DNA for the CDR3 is TGCGCCAGCAGCCAAGATGAAGGCAGGCTTACGGATGGCTACACCTTC.

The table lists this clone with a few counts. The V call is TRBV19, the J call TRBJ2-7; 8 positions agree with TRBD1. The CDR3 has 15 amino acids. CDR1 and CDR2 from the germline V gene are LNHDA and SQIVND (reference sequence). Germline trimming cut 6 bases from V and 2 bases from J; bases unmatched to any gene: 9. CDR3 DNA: TGTGCCAGTAGCCCCACAGGGGGAGAAGCCTACGAGCAGTACTTC. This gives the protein CASSPTGGEAYEQYF.

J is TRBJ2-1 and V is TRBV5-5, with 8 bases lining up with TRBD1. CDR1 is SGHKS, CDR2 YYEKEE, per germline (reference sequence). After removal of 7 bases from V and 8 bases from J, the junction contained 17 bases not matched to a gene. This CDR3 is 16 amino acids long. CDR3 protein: CASFQPPGTGDDEQFF. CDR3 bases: TGTGCCAGCTTCCAACCCCCCGGGACAGGAGACGATGAGCAGTTCTTC.

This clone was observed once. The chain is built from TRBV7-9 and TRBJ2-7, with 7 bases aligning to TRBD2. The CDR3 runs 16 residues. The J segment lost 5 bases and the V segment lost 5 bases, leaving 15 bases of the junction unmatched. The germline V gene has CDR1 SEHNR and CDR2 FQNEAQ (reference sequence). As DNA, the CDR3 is TGTGCCAGCAGCCCGGAGCGGGGAAGTATGGTCAACGAGCAGTACTTC. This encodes CASSPERGSMVNEQYF.

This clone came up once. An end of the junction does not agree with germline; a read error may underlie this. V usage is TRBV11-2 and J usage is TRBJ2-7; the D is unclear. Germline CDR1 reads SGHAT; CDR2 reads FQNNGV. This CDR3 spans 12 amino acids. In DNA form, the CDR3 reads TGTGCCAGCAGCCTAGACCCCTACGAGCAGTACTTC. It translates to CASSLDPYEQYF.

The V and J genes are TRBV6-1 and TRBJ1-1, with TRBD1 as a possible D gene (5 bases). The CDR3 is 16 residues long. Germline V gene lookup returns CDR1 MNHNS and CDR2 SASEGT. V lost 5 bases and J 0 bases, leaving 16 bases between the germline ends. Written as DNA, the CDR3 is TGTGCCAGCAGTCAAGGGGTTTTCCCCATGAACACTGAAGCTTTCTTT. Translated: CASSQGVFPMNTEAFF.

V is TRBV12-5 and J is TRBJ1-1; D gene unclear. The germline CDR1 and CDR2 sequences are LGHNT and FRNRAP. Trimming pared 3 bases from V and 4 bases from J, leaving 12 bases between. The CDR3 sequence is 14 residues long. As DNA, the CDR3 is TGTGCTAGTGGTTTTGGGTGGGAGGGCACTGAAGCTTTCTTT. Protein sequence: CASGFGWEGTEAFF. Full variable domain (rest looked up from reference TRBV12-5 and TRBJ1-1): DARVTQTPRHKVTEMGQEVTMRCQPILGHNTVFWYRQTMMQGLELLAYFRNRAPLDDSGMPKDRFSAEMPDATLATLKIQPSEPRDSAVYFCASGFGWEGTEAFFGQGTRLTVV.